This record covers a single TCR beta chain. These data belong to a study of T cell responses to AZD1222 COVID-19 vaccine. TCRdb's table, derived via immunoSEQ multiplex PCR, lists solely in-frame clones and lacks some. The data show under 300,000 clones, with roughly 93% seen just once and 0.55% held by the top ten. The CDR3 covers 13 residues. Losses at the gene ends were 5 bases for V and 0 bases for J; bases not matched to a gene: 4. From germline, CDR1 is SQVTM and CDR2 ANQGSEA. The sample was peripheral blood, taken on day 0 of AZD1222 vaccination. The receptor was derived from an adult in good health. The rearrangement joins TRBV29-1 to TRBJ2-7; TRBD1 matches at 7 bases. The CDR3 sequence is CSVRGGSSYEQYF. The CDR3 DNA is TGCAGCGTTCGAGGGGGCAGCTCCTACGAGCAGTACTTC.